The 26 T cell receptor beta chains below all came from one sample that was sequenced in a study of CD8+CD57+ T cells in acquired aplastic anemia (dated by TCRdb to the late 2010s). The sequencer listed for this sample is Illumina HiSeq 2000. Profiling of TCR beta VDJ combinations and CDR3 sequences used genomic DNA as the template. Starting from the raw public reads, TCRdb applied fastp trimming at Q25, assembled clones with MiXCR and retained in-frame beta chains. Each CDR3 protein gets just one entry, which takes the most common genes and DNA from the rows behind it. The sample profile shows roughly 300,000 distinct CDR3 sequences; roughly half of them were found once. The ten largest clones represent less than 9.5% of the sample. Material: sorted CD4+, CD8+, or CD8+CD57+ T cells (not recorded which) from PBMCs. These receptors originate from a human donor with severe aplastic anemia or a healthy control (not recorded which).

V usage is TRBV5-5 and J usage is TRBJ1-1; maybe TRBD1 (6 bases). The CDR3 is 14 amino acids. With 5 bases removed from V and 3 bases from J, the gap between germline ends came to 14 bases. Germline values: CDR1 SGHKS, CDR2 YYEKEE (reference sequence). The CDR3: CASRLRGAHTEAFF. CDR3 nucleotides: TGTGCCAGCAGACTCCGGGGGGCGCACACTGAAGCTTTCTTT.

J is TRBJ2-7 and V is TRBV20-1; D gene uncertain. V was shortened by 3 bases and J by 0 bases, with 15 bases between the two germline ends. CDR1 DFQATT and CDR2 SNEGSKA come from the germline V gene (reference sequence). The length of the CDR3 is 15 residues. The CDR3 DNA follows: TGCAGTGCTAGCAATCGCCCCGTGTTCTCCTACGAGCAGTACTTC. It specifies CSASNRPVFSYEQYF.

In regard to this clonotype: One end of the junction is discordant with germline, which a read error may explain. J is TRBJ2-5 and V is TRBV20-1, with D tentatively TRBD1 (5 bases). The CDR3 spans 9 residues. CDR1 is DFQATT and CDR2 is SNEGSKA in the germline V gene (reference sequence). CDR3 sequence: CSASFVQGF. The CDR3, as DNA: TGCAGTGCTAGCTTCGTCCAGGGATTC.

The chain carries TRBV20-1 and TRBJ2-3, with TRBD2 matching over 8 bases. CDR1 and CDR2 from the germline V gene are DFQATT and SNEGSKA (reference sequence). J gave up 5 bases and V 6 bases, and 4 bases lay outside the gene matches. This CDR3 spans 12 amino acids. This chain's CDR3 is CSAPTSVDTQYF. CDR3 bases: TGCAGTGCCCCGACTAGCGTAGATACGCAGTATTTT.

This chain links TRBV11-1 with TRBJ2-5; 8 nucleotides agree with TRBD2. The CDR3 has 16 residues. CDR1 and CDR2 from the germline V gene are SGHAT and FQDESV (reference sequence). V shed 4 bases and J 3 bases; nucleotides not matched to a gene: 10. CDR3: CASSSVVALAEETQYF. The CDR3 coding sequence is TGTGCCAGCAGCTCGGTTGTGGCACTAGCGGAAGAGACCCAGTACTTC.

With regard to this clonotype: This may stem from a read error, because a much larger clone lies one nucleotide away. In this CDR3 the conserved last residue, phenylalanine or tryptophan, is missing, so a read error is likely. V usage is TRBV12-3 or TRBV12-4 and J usage is TRBJ1-1, with TRBD1 matching over 9 bases. V trimming: 5 bases; J trimming: 4 bases; junction bases outside the gene matches: 11. The CDR3 has 16 amino acids. CDR3 coding DNA: TGTGCCAGCAGTCTCGGGACAGGGAACGCAGGCACTGAAGCTTTCTGT. This codes for CASSLGTGNAGTEAFC.

This clonotype has ten or more counts. V is TRBV9 and J is TRBJ1-6; no clear D gene. This CDR3 has 17 amino acids. Germline V gene data show CDR1 as SGDLS and CDR2 as YYNGEE. V was shortened by 0 bases and J by 7 bases, with 17 bases between the two germline ends. CDR3 DNA: TGTGCCAGCAGCGTAGGGGTGACGACGGTAATCAATTCACCCCTCCACTTT. It yields the protein CASSVGVTTVINSPLHF.

This clonotype showed up many times. This rearrangement joins TRBV20-1 to TRBJ2-7, with D unresolved. Trimming took 0 bases from V and 0 from J, leaving 9 bases between them. The germline V gene encodes CDR1 DFQATT and CDR2 SNEGSKA (reference sequence). The CDR3 sequence is 14 residues long. CDR3 sequence: CSARDRRRSYEQYF. The CDR3, as DNA: TGCAGTGCTAGAGATAGGCGTCGCTCCTACGAGCAGTACTTC.

The rearrangement links TRBV15 to TRBJ2-3; 7 bases align to TRBD2. The CDR3 spans 18 residues. V lost 0 bases, J lost 3 bases, and 12 bases stayed unmatched. Looked up from germline, CDR1 is LNHNV and CDR2 is YYDKDF (reference sequence). The CDR3: CATSRDGLGREGTDTQYF. In DNA form, the CDR3 reads TGTGCCACCAGCAGAGATGGTCTGGGGAGGGAGGGGACAGATACGCAGTATTTT.

This clonotype was detected ten times or more. The chain couples TRBV11-2 to TRBJ1-1; TRBD1 might be the D (6 bases). Per the germline V gene, CDR1 is SGHAT and CDR2 is FQNNGV. V was trimmed by 0 bases and J by 1 base, leaving 12 bases between them. The CDR3 has 16 amino acids. CDR3 sequence reads: CASSLDLSQGNTEAFF. The CDR3 bases are TGTGCCAGCAGCTTAGATCTGTCACAGGGGAACACTGAAGCTTTCTTT.

Remarks on this clonotype: It is likely a read error, because the conserved phenylalanine at the end of the CDR3 is missing. The chain joins TRBV20-1 to TRBJ2-3; possible D gene TRBD1, 8 bases. The CDR3 has 14 residues. Germline CDR1 is DFQATT and CDR2 is SNEGSKA (reference sequence). The CDR3 DNA is TGCAGTGCTAGATTGGTGGGGGGGACAGGTACGCAGTATATT. This gives the protein CSARLVGGTGTQYI.

CDR3 region: CSVRAVTYEQYF. CDR3 in DNA: TGCAGCGTTAGAGCGGTTACCTACGAGCAGTACTTC. This sequence joins TRBV29-1 and TRBJ2-7, with D tentatively TRBD2 (5 bases). The CDR3 spans 12 residues. The V gene lost 5 bases and the J gene lost 2 bases, with 10 bases spanning the gap. Germline V gene data show CDR1 as SQVTM and CDR2 as ANQGSEA.

There are many counts of this clonotype. This chain uses TRBV2 with TRBJ2-1; 13 bases map to TRBD2. Germline lookup yields CDR1 SNHLY and CDR2 FYNNEI. Unmatched junction bases numbered 9, after V lost 7 bases and J lost 9 bases. The CDR3 spans 15 residues. In DNA, the CDR3 is TGTGCCAGCACAGCTTTACTAGCGGGGGGGACTGAGCAGTTCTTC. Translating it yields CASTALLAGGTEQFF.

The J gene is TRBJ1-2, the V gene TRBV20-1; 9 nucleotides align to TRBD1. In germline, CDR1 is DFQATT, CDR2 SNEGSKA (reference sequence). The CDR3 sequence is 13 residues long. The V segment lost 4 bases and the J segment 6 bases; nucleotides outside the gene matches: 6. In nucleotides, the CDR3 is TGCAGTGCTACCCCACAGGGGGCGAATGGCTACACCTTC. The encoded protein is CSATPQGANGYTF.

In the case of this clonotype: Being one base from a much bigger clone, this may be a read error. V is TRBV18 and J is TRBJ2-7; no clear D gene. This CDR3 contains 14 residues. V gave up 2 bases and J gave up 7 bases, with 15 bases separating them. Per the germline V gene, CDR1 is KGHSH and CDR2 is LQKENI. CDR3 DNA: TGTGCCAGCTCACCAACGGGTGCATTTCGAGAGCAGTACTTC. Protein: CASSPTGAFREQYF.

In this sample, this clonotype turned up a few times. This chain links TRBV2 with TRBJ2-6; D not certain. The germline gives CDR1 SNHLY, CDR2 FYNNEI. This CDR3 has 18 amino acids. V was cut by 4 bases and J by 0 bases, with 16 bases left in between. The chain's CDR3 is CASSVLPKFNSGANVLTF. CDR3 DNA: TGTGCCAGCAGTGTTCTCCCGAAATTCAACTCTGGGGCCAACGTCCTGACTTTC.

The chain couples TRBV2 to TRBJ2-2; possible D gene TRBD1, 6 bases. Germline lookup yields CDR1 SNHLY and CDR2 FYNNEI. The CDR3 covers 14 residues. The V and J ends lost 1 base and 6 bases respectively, with 9 bases between them. The CDR3 DNA sequence: TGTGCCAGCAGTGAAGAACAGGGAGCCGGGGAGCTGTTTTTT. It translates to CASSEEQGAGELFF.

This clonotype was detected ten times or more. One end of the junction varies from germline; a read error may be responsible. This rearrangement joins TRBV6-5 to TRBJ2-7; D may match TRBD1 or TRBD2 (5 bases each). Germline-derived CDR1 and CDR2 are MNHEY and SVGAGI. The CDR3 loop spans 12 amino acids. In nucleotides, the CDR3 is TGTGCCAGCAATAGAGGGGCAGGACCACCCAACTTC. This encodes CASNRGAGPPNF.

This clonotype was counted many times. The V call is TRBV5-8, the J call TRBJ2-7, with D possibly called TRBD1 or TRBD2 (5 bases each). The V and J ends lost 4 bases and 1 base respectively, with 12 bases between them. The CDR3 loop spans 14 amino acids. Per the germline V gene, CDR1 is SGHTS and CDR2 is YDEGEE. The CDR3 is CASSRDGPSYEQYF. In DNA, the CDR3 is TGTGCCAGCAGCAGGGACGGACCATCCTACGAGCAGTACTTC. Variable domain in full (rest from reference TRBV5-8 and TRBJ2-7): EAGVTQSPTHLIKTRGQQATLRCSPISGHTSVYWYQQALGLGLQFLLWYDEGEERNRGNFPPRFSGRQFPNYSSELNVNALELEDSALYLCASSRDGPSYEQYFGPGTRLTVT.

This chain links TRBV19 with TRBJ2-2; 12 bases are shared with TRBD1. V gave up 7 bases and J gave up 5 bases; unmatched junction bases: 8. This CDR3 has 16 residues. Germline CDR1 is LNHDA and CDR2 is SQIVND (reference sequence). This chain's CDR3 is CASTPGTGGRTGELFF. CDR3 nucleotides: TGTGCCAGTACCCCCGGGACAGGGGGCAGAACCGGGGAGCTGTTTTTT.

This clonotype turned up a few times. V usage is TRBV5-6 and J usage is TRBJ2-5; D gene unclear. The CDR3 spans 11 residues. Per germline, CDR1 SGHDT and CDR2 YYEEEE. The V end lost 6 bases, the J end lost 2 bases, and 5 bases lay between the germline ends. CDR3 in DNA: TGTGCCAGCAAACGGCAAGAGACCCAGTACTTC. It is translated as CASKRQETQYF.

The chain combines TRBV9 with TRBJ2-7; 10 bases agree with TRBD1. The V gene end was trimmed by 4 bases and the J gene end by 1 base; junction bases not matched to a gene: 5. This CDR3 is 15 amino acids long. CDR1 SGDLS and CDR2 YYNGEE come from the germline V gene. In DNA, the CDR3 is TGTGCCAGCAGCCCCGGGACAGGGGTGTCCTACGAGCAGTACTTC. It codes for CASSPGTGVSYEQYF.

The chain has TRBV4-1 and TRBJ2-1; 10 bases are a match to TRBD2. The CDR3 contains 16 residues. Germline loops: CDR1 MGHRA, CDR2 YSYEKL. V dropped 2 bases and J dropped 9; count of bases not matched to a gene: 10. The CDR3 loop is CASSQLTTGLASEQFF. As DNA, the CDR3 is TGCGCCAGCAGCCAACTGACAACGGGACTAGCGAGTGAGCAGTTCTTC.

This sequence joins TRBV2 and TRBJ2-5; D is tentatively TRBD1 or TRBD2 (5 bases each). V was trimmed by 2 bases and J by 5 bases, leaving 12 bases between them. The CDR3 runs to 14 residues. Germline V gives CDR1 SNHLY, CDR2 FYNNEI. The CDR3 DNA sequence: TGTGCCAGCAGTGAACTTGAGGGGCACGAGACCCAGTACTTC. Its protein is CASSELEGHETQYF. Combining the CDR3 with reference TRBV2 and TRBJ2-5 gives the whole variable domain EPEVTQTPSHQVTQMGQEVILRCVPISNHLYFYWYRQILGQKVEFLVSFYNNEISEKSEIFDDQFSVERPDGSNFTLKIRSTKLEDSAMYFCASSELEGHETQYFGPGTRLLVL.

The CDR3 nucleotides read TGTGCCACCTATGACAGGGGCCTAGATCAGCCCCAGCATTTT. Translation gives CATYDRGLDQPQHF. J is TRBJ1-5 and V is TRBV24-1, with 8 bases fitting TRBD1. The V segment lost 9 bases and the J segment 5 bases; nucleotides outside the gene matches: 8. Germline assignment: CDR1 KGHDR and CDR2 SFDVKD. The CDR3 is 14 amino acids.

The chain carries TRBV20-1 and TRBJ2-3, with 8 bases lining up with TRBD2. Germline values: CDR1 DFQATT, CDR2 SNEGSKA (reference sequence). V lost 1 base, J lost 2 bases, and 5 bases stayed unmatched. The CDR3 covers 15 residues. CDR3 in amino acids: CSARVSGKPTDTQYF. Here the CDR3 DNA reads TGCAGTGCTAGAGTTAGCGGGAAACCCACAGATACGCAGTATTTT.